These 14 T cell receptor beta chains originate from one sample sequenced in a study of blood T cell repertoires in COVID-19. The repertoire was sequenced with immunoSEQ multiplex PCR; TCRdb's copy has only in-frame clones and lacks some. The sample includes roughly 290,000 clones, over 75% of them seen just once. The source material was peripheral blood. These receptors were collected from a woman aged 60 to 75 with acute or convalescent COVID-19.

The chain joins TRBV2 to TRBJ1-3; unclear D gene. The CDR3 length is 14 residues. Germline values: CDR1 SNHLY, CDR2 FYNNEI. With 5 bases removed from V and 0 bases from J, the gap between germline ends came to 8 bases. CDR3 sequence (DNA): TGTGCCAGCAGTCAGGCAAGCTCTGGAAACACCATATATTTT. The encoded protein is CASSQASSGNTIYF.

V usage is TRBV18 and J usage is TRBJ2-5; maybe TRBD1 (6 bases). This CDR3 contains 13 residues. Germline V gives CDR1 KGHSH, CDR2 LQKENI. The ends were cut back, 6 bases at V and 5 bases at J, with 13 bases in the middle. The DNA for the CDR3 is TGTGCCAGCTCTCTACAGGGCCGGGAGACCCAGTACTTC. It translates to CASSLQGRETQYF.

This chain connects TRBV19 to TRBJ1-5; unclear D gene. Trimming pared 3 bases from V and 2 bases from J, leaving 11 bases between. Germline CDR1 reads LNHDA; CDR2 reads SQIVND (reference sequence). CDR3 length equals 15 residues. CDR3 residues: CASSISGGGNQPQHF. The CDR3 region has the DNA TGTGCCAGTAGTATTTCCGGCGGCGGCAATCAGCCCCAGCATTTT.

V usage is TRBV30 and J usage is TRBJ1-6; D not certain. The germline V gene encodes CDR1 GTSNPN and CDR2 SVGIG (reference sequence). Trimming removed 4 bases from V and 7 bases from J, with 11 bases in between. This CDR3 comprises 13 residues. CDR3 in DNA: TGTGCCTGGAAGCAGGAATGGAATTCACCCCTCCACTTT. This encodes CAWKQEWNSPLHF.

A few counts support this clone. The chain is built from TRBV28 and TRBJ1-1; 8 bases align to TRBD1. Trimming at V came to 0 bases and at J to 3 bases, leaving 0 bases not matched to a gene. This CDR3 is built from 14 residues. Germline lookup yields CDR1 MDHEN and CDR2 SYDVKM. CDR3 nucleotides: TGTGCCAGCAGTTTATGGACAGGGGACACTGAAGCTTTCTTT. Translated: CASSLWTGDTEAFF.

This clone was seen more than once but under ten times. V is TRBV7-8 and J is TRBJ2-7; 8 bases map to TRBD1. CDR1 SGHVS and CDR2 FQNEAQ come from the germline V gene. The length of the CDR3 is 14 residues. V was clipped by 5 bases and J by 6 bases; unmatched bases: 9. The CDR3 is CASSRGQGLGEQYF. In DNA, the CDR3 is TGTGCCAGCAGCCGAGGACAGGGCCTAGGCGAGCAGTACTTC. Based on the CDR3 plus reference TRBV7-8 and TRBJ2-7, the full variable domain is GAGVSQSPRYKVAKRGQDVALRCDPISGHVSLFWYQQALGQGPEFLTYFQNEAQLDKSGLPSDRFFAERPEGSVSTLKIQRTQQEDSAVYLCASSRGQGLGEQYFGPGTRLTVT.

V usage is TRBV5-1 and J usage is TRBJ2-7; possibly TRBD1 for D (5 bases). CDR1 SGHRS and CDR2 YFSETQ come from the germline V gene. Trimming cost V 3 bases and J 2 bases, with 15 bases left between them. This CDR3 region has 15 residues. The chain's CDR3 is CASSSETRQTYEQYF. The CDR3 DNA sequence: TGCGCCAGCAGCTCCGAGACGCGACAGACCTACGAGCAGTACTTC.

V usage is TRBV5-4 and J usage is TRBJ2-7, with TRBD2 identical over 8 bases. Germline-derived CDR1 and CDR2 are SGHNT and YYREEE (reference sequence). The CDR3 has 17 amino acids. V dropped 5 bases and J dropped 2; count of bases not matched to a gene: 15. The CDR3 sequence is CASRSSSGTRGAYEQYF. The CDR3 nucleotides read TGTGCCAGCAGGTCCTCCTCCGGGACTAGGGGGGCCTACGAGCAGTACTTC.

The J gene is TRBJ2-1, the V gene TRBV24-1, with 13 nucleotides matching TRBD2. Germline-derived CDR1 and CDR2 are KGHDR and SFDVKD. The trim removed 4 bases at V and 7 bases at J, leaving 6 bases unmatched. The CDR3 is 16 amino acids. The CDR3 DNA is TGTGCCACCAGTGACACCGGGACTAGCGGGGTTAATGAGCAGTTCTTC. This gives the protein CATSDTGTSGVNEQFF.

The V and J genes are TRBV24-1 and TRBJ2-1; perhaps TRBD1 as D (9 bases). CDR3 length equals 16 residues. The germline V and J ends were trimmed by 4 bases and 8 bases, with 20 bases remaining between them. Germline V lookup: CDR1 KGHDR, CDR2 SFDVKD. CDR3 sequence (DNA): TGTGCCACCAGTGACAGGGGGACAGGGCGGGAGGATGAGCAGTTCTTC. It is translated as CATSDRGTGREDEQFF.

The chain joins TRBV12-5 to TRBJ1-5; TRBD1 matches at 7 bases. V trimming: 6 bases; J trimming: 4 bases; junction bases outside the gene matches: 9. Germline CDR1 LGHNT, CDR2 FRNRAP. The CDR3 length is 15 residues. The CDR3 loop reads CASGPRTGRNQPQHF. In nucleotides, the CDR3 is TGTGCTAGTGGCCCTCGGACAGGACGTAATCAGCCCCAGCATTTT.

This clone was recorded once. The chain uses TRBV2 and TRBJ2-7; TRBD2 aligns across 10 bases. The CDR3 is made up of 13 amino acids. CDR1 and CDR2 from the germline V gene are SNHLY and FYNNEI. The ends lost 9 bases at V and 2 bases at J; junction bases unmatched: 4. CDR3 sequence (DNA): TGTGCCAGTGGACTAGCGGTAGCCTACGAGCAGTACTTC. Protein sequence: CASGLAVAYEQYF.

As concerns this clone: Other nucleotide sequences in the sample specify the same CDR3. V is TRBV7-2 and J is TRBJ1-2, with 7 nucleotides matching TRBD1. The trim removed 5 bases at V and 4 bases at J, leaving 4 bases unmatched. CDR3 size: 13 residues. In germline, CDR1 is SGHTA, CDR2 FQGNSA. CDR3 in amino acids: CASSRDRLYGYTF. The CDR3 nucleotides are TGTGCCAGCAGCCGGGACAGACTCTATGGCTACACCTTC.

V is TRBV5-6 and J is TRBJ2-1, with D tentatively TRBD2 (6 bases). V lost 4 bases and J lost 2, with 13 bases in between. The CDR3 spans 15 residues. CDR1 is SGHDT, CDR2 YYEEEE, per germline. The CDR3 reads CASSPGGRPYNEQFF. The CDR3 DNA sequence: TGTGCCAGCAGCCCCGGGGGACGTCCCTACAATGAGCAGTTCTTC.